In this sample, the clone carrying this T cell receptor (beta chain) turned up many times. The CDR3 runs 15 residues. V trimming: 4 bases; J trimming: 6 bases; junction bases outside the gene matches: 10. Germline V gives CDR1 SGHVS, CDR2 FQNEAQ. TCRdb re-derived calls from the 5' RACE reads in MiXCR, one entry per CDR3 protein. The sample carries tens of thousands of distinct CDR3 sequences, around 6% recorded once. This specimen belongs to a study of early T cells in non-severe SARS-CoV-2 infection. This chain links TRBV7-8 with TRBJ2-7, with 9 positions matching TRBD1. Sequencing input: whole blood. The sequence came from an adult who was a healthcare worker with PCR-confirmed SARS-CoV-2 infection or an uninfected control (not recorded which). The CDR3 DNA reads TGTGCCAGCAGCTCCCCCGGGACAGGGACCCGCGAGCAGTACTTC. It translates to CASSSPGTGTREQYF.